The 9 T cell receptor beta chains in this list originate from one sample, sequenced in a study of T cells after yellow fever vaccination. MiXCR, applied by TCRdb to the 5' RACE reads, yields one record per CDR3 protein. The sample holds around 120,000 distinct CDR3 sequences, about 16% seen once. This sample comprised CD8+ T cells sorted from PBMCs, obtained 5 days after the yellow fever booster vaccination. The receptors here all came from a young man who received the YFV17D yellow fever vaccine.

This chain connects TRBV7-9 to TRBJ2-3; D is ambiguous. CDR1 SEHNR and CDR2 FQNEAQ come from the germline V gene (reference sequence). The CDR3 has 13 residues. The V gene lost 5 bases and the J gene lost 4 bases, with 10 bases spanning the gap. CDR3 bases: TGTGCCAGCAGCCCTAGGTCGGCAGATACGCAGTATTTT. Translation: CASSPRSADTQYF.

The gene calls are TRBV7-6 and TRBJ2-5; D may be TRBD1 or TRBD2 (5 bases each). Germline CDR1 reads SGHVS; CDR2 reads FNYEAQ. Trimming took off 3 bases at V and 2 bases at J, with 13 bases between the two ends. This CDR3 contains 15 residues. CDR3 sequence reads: CASSLIPGLQETQYF. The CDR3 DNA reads TGTGCCAGCAGCTTGATACCGGGGCTGCAAGAGACCCAGTACTTC.

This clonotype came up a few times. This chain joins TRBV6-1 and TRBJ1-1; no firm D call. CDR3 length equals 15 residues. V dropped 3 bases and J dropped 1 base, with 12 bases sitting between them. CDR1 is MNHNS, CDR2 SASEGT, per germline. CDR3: CASSEDPFANTEAFF. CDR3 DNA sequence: TGTGCCAGCAGTGAGGATCCCTTTGCGAACACTGAAGCTTTCTTT.

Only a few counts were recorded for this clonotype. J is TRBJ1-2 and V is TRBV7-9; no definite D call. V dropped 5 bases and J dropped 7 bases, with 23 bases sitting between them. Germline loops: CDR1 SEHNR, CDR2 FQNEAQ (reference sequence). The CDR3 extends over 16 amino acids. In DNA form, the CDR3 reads TGTGCCAGCAGCCCAAGCGGACGAAACGGTTACTTTGGCTACACCTTC. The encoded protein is CASSPSGRNGYFGYTF. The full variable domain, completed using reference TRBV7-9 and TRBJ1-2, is DTGVSQNPRHKITKRGQNVTFRCDPISEHNRLYWYRQTLGQGPEFLTYFQNEAQLEKSRLLSDRFSAERPKGSFSTLEIQRTEQGDSAMYLCASSPSGRNGYFGYTFGSGTRLTVV.

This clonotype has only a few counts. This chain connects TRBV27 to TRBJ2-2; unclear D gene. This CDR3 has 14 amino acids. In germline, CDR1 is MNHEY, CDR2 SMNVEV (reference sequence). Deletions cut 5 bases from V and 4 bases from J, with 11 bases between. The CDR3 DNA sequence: TGTGCCAGCAGTATTTTAGCCCCCACCGGGGAGCTGTTTTTT. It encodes CASSILAPTGELFF.

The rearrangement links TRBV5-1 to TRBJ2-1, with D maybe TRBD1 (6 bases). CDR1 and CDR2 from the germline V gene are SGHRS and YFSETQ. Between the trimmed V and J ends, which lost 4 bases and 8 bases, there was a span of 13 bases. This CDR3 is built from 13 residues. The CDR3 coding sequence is TGCGCCAGCAGCCCGTATTACAGGGATGAGCAGTTCTTC. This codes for CASSPYYRDEQFF.

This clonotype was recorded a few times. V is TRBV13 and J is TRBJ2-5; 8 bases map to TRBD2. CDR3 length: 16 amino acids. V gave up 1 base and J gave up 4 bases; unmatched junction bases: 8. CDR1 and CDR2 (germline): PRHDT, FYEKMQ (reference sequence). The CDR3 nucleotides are TGTGCCAGCAGCTTAGAGAGGACGGGGGGGCGAGAGACCCAGTACTTC. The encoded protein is CASSLERTGGRETQYF.

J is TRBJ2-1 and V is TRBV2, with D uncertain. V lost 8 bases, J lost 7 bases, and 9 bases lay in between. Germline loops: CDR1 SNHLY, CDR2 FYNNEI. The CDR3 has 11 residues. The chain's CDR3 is CASQFGNEQFF. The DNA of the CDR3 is TGTGCCAGCCAGTTCGGGAATGAGCAGTTCTTC.

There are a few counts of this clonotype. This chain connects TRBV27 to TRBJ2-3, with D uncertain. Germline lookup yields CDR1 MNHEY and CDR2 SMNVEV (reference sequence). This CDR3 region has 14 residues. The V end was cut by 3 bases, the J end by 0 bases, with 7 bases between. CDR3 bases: TGTGCCAGCAGTTTTACTACTAGCACAGATACGCAGTATTTT. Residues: CASSFTTSTDTQYF.